A selection of T cell receptor beta chains follows, all from one sample in a study of identifying expanded T cells in peripheral blood. The protocol was immunoSEQ multiplex PCR, while the TCRdb copy is restricted to in-frame clones and leaves out a portion. The data contain about 110,000 clones, about nine tenths of them singletons. The sample was blood. The receptor set was obtained from a person between 18 and 70 years old in good health. Each CDR3 is given with its conserved first and last residue. The order of the fields is D gene, J gene, clone size, V gene, CDR3 protein, CDR3 DNA. The D gene is left open where the match is weak. Some rows mark clone size as missing; the rest say once, few, many or name a class of expanded clone.

D: NA; J: TRBJ1-1; size: NA; V: TRBV5-4; CDR3: CASSSGTELEAFF; DNA: TGTGCCAGCAGTTCCGGGACGGAGCTTGAAGCTTTCTTT
D: NA; J: TRBJ2-7; size: few; V: TRBV6-5; CDR3: CASSENFEQYF; DNA: TGTGCCAGCAGTGAAAATTTCGAGCAGTACTTC
D: NA; J: TRBJ1-1; size: NA; V: TRBV7-9; CDR3: CASSDLQGAFF; DNA: TGTGCCAGCAGCGACCTCCAGGGGGCTTTCTTT
D: TRBD2; J: TRBJ2-5; size: NA; V: TRBV10-3; CDR3: CAISVLAGQETQYF; DNA: TGTGCCATCAGTGTGCTAGCGGGACAAGAGACCCAGTACTTC
D: NA; J: TRBJ1-5; size: NA; V: TRBV30; CDR3: CAWSGQARYQPQHF; DNA: TGTGCCTGGAGTGGGCAGGCCCGCTATCAGCCCCAGCATTTT
D: NA; J: TRBJ2-1; size: NA; V: TRBV7-2; CDR3: CASSPGWSAYNEQFF; DNA: TGTGCCAGCAGCCCAGGGTGGTCCGCCTACAATGAGCAGTTCTTC
D: NA; J: TRBJ1-3; size: NA; V: TRBV6-1; CDR3: CASSEAGPGRNTIYF; DNA: TGTGCCAGCAGTGAAGCCGGACCAGGGAGAAACACCATATATTTT
D: TRBD1; J: TRBJ2-6; size: NA; V: TRBV10-3; CDR3: CATQTGASSGANVLTF; DNA: TGTGCCACCCAGACAGGGGCCAGCTCTGGGGCCAACGTCCTGACTTTC
D: NA; J: TRBJ1-2; size: NA; V: TRBV5-5; CDR3: CASSLSGSNYGYTF; DNA: TGTGCCAGCAGCTTATCGGGATCTAACTATGGCTACACCTTC
D: TRBD1; J: TRBJ1-5; size: NA; V: TRBV5-1; CDR3: CASSVQGGGNQPQHF; DNA: TGCGCCAGCAGCGTACAGGGGGGTGGCAATCAGCCCCAGCATTTT